Reported below is one T cell receptor (beta chain). The antigen remains unidentified. This sample was taken from a study of type 1 regulatory T cells. Looking at the study overall: This in vitro CD4 product, T-allo10, is enriched for Tr1 cells and alloantigen-specific.

From germline, CDR1 is SGHTA and CDR2 FQGTGA. With 5 bases removed from V and 7 bases from J, the gap between germline ends came to 9 bases. The CDR3 length is 12 residues. Study-wide points: Compared with non-type 1 regulatory T cells, type 1 regulatory T cells showed a more restricted TCR repertoire.

TCRdb used MiXCR to reprocess the reads, holding one entry per CDR3 protein. Of about 69,000 distinct CDR3 sequences in the sample, roughly 20% are singletons; the top ten hold more than 7.5%. Sequencing was carried out using cultured type 1 regulatory T (Tr1) cells, either the whole culture or a sorted fraction (not recorded which). The V and J genes are TRBV7-3 and TRBJ2-1, with D possibly being TRBD1 (6 bases). This clonotype originated in a human donor in good health. CDR3 sequence reads: CASSHGQNEQFF. The CDR3, as DNA: TGTGCCAGCAGCCACGGACAGAATGAGCAGTTCTTC.